One sample yielded the 7 T cell receptor beta chains listed below, sequenced in a study of cytomegalovirus exposure and HLA in healthy donors. With 60 Vbeta and 13 Jbeta primers, the PCR was carried out. Generated by immunoSEQ multiplex PCR, the TCRdb table keeps only in-frame clones and is missing some. Of 120,000 to 150,000 clones in the sample, more than 70% were seen once. Material: PBMCs. These TCRs come from a male donor in good health and CMV-seropositive.

The genes are TRBV7-2 and TRBJ2-2; 8 bases are a match to TRBD1. J lost 6 bases, V lost 5 bases, and 5 bases had no gene match. Germline loops: CDR1 SGHTA, CDR2 FQGNSA. CDR3 length: 14 amino acids. The CDR3, as DNA: TGTGCCAGCAGCCCCCGGACAGGGTCCGGGGAGCTGTTTTTT. Residues: CASSPRTGSGELFF.

V usage is TRBV30 and J usage is TRBJ1-5, with D perhaps matching TRBD1 (6 bases). Trimming cost V 3 bases and J 7 bases, with 13 bases left between them. Germline assignment: CDR1 GTSNPN and CDR2 SVGIG (reference sequence). This CDR3 has 13 amino acids. The CDR3 protein is CAWRGQVGQPQHF. The CDR3 coding sequence is TGTGCCTGGAGGGGACAAGTGGGACAGCCCCAGCATTTT.

The chain joins TRBV5-1 to TRBJ2-5; 14 nucleotides align to TRBD2. The CDR3 has 16 amino acids. V lost 3 bases, J lost 1 base, and 2 bases stayed unmatched. CDR1 and CDR2 from the germline V gene are SGHRS and YFSETQ. The CDR3 reads CASSWGLAGAQETQYF. The CDR3 DNA reads as TGCGCCAGCAGCTGGGGACTAGCGGGGGCCCAAGAGACCCAGTACTTC.

The chain carries TRBV9 and TRBJ2-2, with D possibly matching TRBD2 (6 bases). The CDR3 has 14 residues. V was pared by 0 bases and J by 6 bases, with 9 bases between. Looked up from germline, CDR1 is SGDLS and CDR2 is YYNGEE. For the CDR3, the DNA is TGTGCCAGCAGCGTAGCGGGAGACGCCGGGGAGCTGTTTTTT. It is translated as CASSVAGDAGELFF.

The chain employs TRBV19 and TRBJ1-6, with TRBD1 identical over 12 bases. V shed 7 bases and J 8 bases; nucleotides not matched to a gene: 6. CDR3 size: 15 residues. Germline values: CDR1 LNHDA, CDR2 SQIVND (reference sequence). CDR3 amino acids: CASTIGTGGYSPLHF. The CDR3 DNA sequence: TGTGCCAGTACCATCGGGACAGGGGGCTATTCACCCCTCCACTTT.

V gene TRBV6-5 combines with J gene TRBJ2-5; D is perhaps TRBD2 (6 bases). Looked up from germline, CDR1 is MNHEY and CDR2 is SVGAGI. V was cut by 6 bases and J by 11 bases, with 25 bases left in between. This CDR3 has 15 residues. The CDR3 protein is CASRLSMGDGGEQYF. CDR3 nucleotide sequence: TGTGCCAGCAGGCTTAGTATGGGGGATGGCGGGGAGCAGTACTTC.

The chain is built from TRBV6-4 and TRBJ1-1; D gene ambiguous. The CDR3 length is 15 residues. Looked up from germline, CDR1 is MRHNA and CDR2 is SNTAGT. V lost 4 bases and J 0 bases, leaving 12 bases between the germline ends. Here the CDR3 reads CASSVSPGLNTEAFF. The DNA for the CDR3 is TGTGCCAGCAGTGTGAGCCCAGGATTGAACACTGAAGCTTTCTTT.